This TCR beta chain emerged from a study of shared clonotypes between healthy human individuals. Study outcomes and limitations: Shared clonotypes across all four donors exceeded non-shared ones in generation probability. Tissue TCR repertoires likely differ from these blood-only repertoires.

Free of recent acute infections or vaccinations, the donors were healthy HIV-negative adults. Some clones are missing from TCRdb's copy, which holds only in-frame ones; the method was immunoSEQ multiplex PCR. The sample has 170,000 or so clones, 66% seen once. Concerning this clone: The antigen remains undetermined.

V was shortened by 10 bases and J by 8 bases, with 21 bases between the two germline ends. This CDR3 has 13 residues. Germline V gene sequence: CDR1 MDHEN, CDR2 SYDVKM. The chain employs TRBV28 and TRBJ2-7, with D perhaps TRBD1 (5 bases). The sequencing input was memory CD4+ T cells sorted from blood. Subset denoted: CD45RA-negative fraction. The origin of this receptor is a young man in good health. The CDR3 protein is CATLGAAGLQQYF. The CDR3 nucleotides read TGTGCCACCCTTGGGGCAGCTGGCCTCCAGCAGTACTTC.